These T cell receptor beta chains were read from a single sample in a study of blood T cell repertoires in COVID-19. TCRdb's copy holds only in-frame clones and misses some; the assay was immunoSEQ multiplex PCR. The sample carries under 200,000 clones, about 85% recorded once. Sample: PBMCs or T cells enriched from blood (not recorded which). The source of these receptors is a woman in her 40s in a cohort exposed to, infected with or recovered from COVID-19 (not recorded which). Both conserved end residues are part of each CDR3. The order of the fields is D gene, V gene, clone size, J gene, CDR3 length, CDR3 protein, CDR3 DNA. A D gene is named only where the DNA matches it firmly. Only some rows state a clone size, as once, few, many or a class for expanded clones.

.	TRBV2	.	TRBJ2-7	15	CASSEPGSRTYEQYF	TGTGCCAGCAGTGAACCGGGGAGTAGGACTTACGAGCAGTACTTC
TRBD2	TRBV27	.	TRBJ2-7	16	CASSLKGTSGFYEQYF	TGTGCCAGCAGTTTAAAGGGGACTAGCGGGTTTTACGAGCAGTACTTC
.	TRBV12-3/TRBV12-4	once	TRBJ1-4	12	CASSLTGEKLFF	TGTGCCAGCAGTCTCACGGGGGAAAAACTGTTTTTT
.	TRBV9	once	TRBJ1-2	13	CASSVGQTYGYTF	TGTGCCAGCAGCGTAGGACAGACCTATGGCTACACCTTC
.	TRBV7-2	.	TRBJ1-2	12	CASSLPVDGYTF	TGTGCCAGCAGCTTACCGGTCGATGGCTACACCTTC
.	TRBV6-4	.	TRBJ2-2	15	CASRPGTGDTGELFF	TGTGCCAGCAGACCAGGGACGGGGGACACCGGGGAGCTGTTTTTT
.	TRBV13	.	TRBJ2-7	14	CASSHNRASYEQYF	TGTGCCAGCAGCCATAACAGGGCTTCCTACGAGCAGTACTTC
TRBD1	TRBV2	once	TRBJ1-3	14	CASSGQGPGNTIYF	TGTGCCAGCAGTGGACAGGGCCCTGGAAACACCATATATTTT
.	TRBV5-1	.	TRBJ2-7	12	CASSLRASEQYF	TGCGCCAGCAGCTTGCGAGCGTCCGAGCAGTACTTC
TRBD2	TRBV4-3	.	TRBJ2-7	17	CASSPGASGRSSYEQYF	TGCGCCAGCAGCCCAGGGGCTAGCGGGAGATCCTCCTACGAGCAGTACTTC
TRBD1	TRBV30	.	TRBJ2-7	13	CAHQVTGRYEQYF	TGTGCCCATCAAGTGACAGGGCGATACGAGCAGTACTTC
TRBD1	TRBV5-4	.	TRBJ2-7	14	CASSWGQRSYEQYF	TGTGCCAGCAGCTGGGGACAGCGTTCCTACGAGCAGTACTTC
TRBD1	TRBV19	.	TRBJ2-1	14	CASSFGTGGGEQFF	TGTGCCAGTAGTTTCGGGACAGGGGGCGGGGAGCAGTTCTTC
.	TRBV4-1	.	TRBJ1-1	14	CASSRRGGDTEAFF	TGCGCCAGCAGCCGCAGGGGAGGGGACACTGAAGCTTTCTTT
.	TRBV27	.	TRBJ2-5	15	CASSFFGRSAETQYF	TGTGCCAGCAGTTTTTTTGGGAGGTCGGCGGAGACCCAGTACTTC
TRBD1	TRBV18	.	TRBJ2-3	14	CASSARDRVDTQYF	TGTGCCAGCTCAGCCCGGGACAGGGTTGATACGCAGTATTTT
TRBD2	TRBV7-7	.	TRBJ2-6	15	CASSLGGSGANVLTF	TGTGCCAGCAGCTTGGGAGGGTCTGGGGCCAACGTCCTGACTTTC
TRBD1	TRBV7-2	.	TRBJ1-1	15	CASSLVAQGATEAFF	TGTGCCAGCAGCTTAGTCGCACAGGGGGCCACTGAAGCTTTCTTT
TRBD2	TRBV10-1	once	TRBJ2-7	14	CASSLGSGAYEQYF	TGCGCCAGCAGTTTAGGTAGCGGGGCCTACGAGCAGTACTTC
.	TRBV27	.	TRBJ1-6	15	CASSLVSRENSPLHF	TGTGCCAGCAGTTTAGTCTCCCGGGAGAATTCACCCCTCCACTTT
TRBD2	TRBV3-1/TRBV3-2	.	TRBJ2-3	17	CASSQSSGGARSDTQYF	TGTGCCAGCAGCCAATCTAGCGGGGGGGCCCGGTCAGATACGCAGTATTTT
TRBD2	TRBV9	.	TRBJ2-5	19	CASSPHPTSGMPYQETQYF	TGTGCCAGCAGCCCCCACCCGACTAGCGGGATGCCGTACCAAGAGACCCAGTACTTC
TRBD1	TRBV28	.	TRBJ1-4	19	CASSFRTGGGGGPNEKLFF	TGTGCCAGCAGTTTCCGGACAGGGGGCGGCGGTGGGCCTAATGAAAAACTGTTTTTT
.	TRBV2	.	TRBJ2-7	16	CALTIDGTLIVYEQYF	TGTGCCCTGACTATAGACGGGACACTTATCGTCTACGAGCAGTACTTC
.	TRBV13	.	TRBJ2-3	14	CASSLGSVADTQYF	TGTGCCAGCAGCTTAGGGAGCGTAGCAGATACGCAGTATTTT
.	TRBV6-5	.	TRBJ2-5	13	CASSYRGSETQYF	TGTGCCAGCAGTTACCGGGGTAGTGAGACCCAGTACTTC
.	TRBV7-2	once	TRBJ2-1	15	CASSFQGGPYNEQFF	TGTGCCAGCAGCTTCCAGGGAGGTCCCTACAATGAGCAGTTCTTC
TRBD1	TRBV9	once	TRBJ1-1	16	CASSVAPGTGVAEAFF	TGTGCCAGCAGCGTAGCCCCCGGGACAGGGGTCGCTGAAGCTTTCTTT
.	TRBV14	.	TRBJ1-1	14	CASSQDRGVTEAFF	TGTGCCAGCAGCCAAGATAGAGGTGTCACTGAAGCTTTCTTT
.	TRBV24-1	.	TRBJ2-1	14	CATSDFRLNNEQFF	TGTGCCACCAGTGATTTCCGACTTAACAATGAGCAGTTCTTC
.	TRBV10-1	.	TRBJ2-5	14	CASSESSRDGAQYF	TGCGCCAGCAGTGAGTCCTCCAGGGATGGGGCCCAGTACTTC
.	TRBV27	.	TRBJ2-5	14	CASSPLMSQETQYF	TGTGCCAGCAGTCCTCTTATGAGCCAAGAGACCCAGTACTTC
TRBD1	TRBV13	.	TRBJ2-1	17	CASSLSTGGAGSNEQFF	TGTGCCAGCAGCCTTTCGACAGGGGGCGCAGGGAGCAATGAGCAGTTCTTC
.	TRBV29-1	once	TRBJ2-7	14	CSADLGKGGYEQYF	TGCAGCGCCGACCTTGGCAAAGGCGGCTACGAGCAGTACTTC
TRBD1	TRBV7-9	.	TRBJ2-2	16	CASSSRDRGHTGELFF	TGTGCCAGCAGCTCCCGGGACAGGGGGCACACCGGGGAGCTGTTTTTT
.	TRBV30	few	TRBJ2-5	13	CAWSRTMGVTQYF	TGTGCCTGGAGTAGGACTATGGGTGTGACCCAGTACTTC
.	TRBV7-2	.	TRBJ2-5	16	CASSLETLAREATQYF	TGTGCCAGCAGCTTAGAAACCCTCGCTAGAGAAGCGACCCAGTACTTC
.	TRBV25-1	.	TRBJ1-1	11	CASSRGTEAFF	TGTGCCAGCAGTAGGGGCACTGAAGCTTTCTTT
TRBD1	TRBV12-3/TRBV12-4	once	TRBJ1-1	13	CASSGQEVTEAFF	TGTGCCAGCAGTGGACAGGAGGTCACTGAAGCTTTCTTT
TRBD2	TRBV13	.	TRBJ2-1	14	CASRGSGGNNEQFF	TGTGCCAGCCGTGGTAGCGGGGGAAACAATGAGCAGTTCTTC
TRBD2	TRBV10-2	.	TRBJ2-7	14	CASRAGTSGYEQYF	TGCGCCAGCAGGGCCGGGACTAGCGGATACGAGCAGTACTTC
.	TRBV3-1/TRBV3-2	.	TRBJ1-3	17	CASSPQTAPFSGNTIYF	TGTGCCAGCAGCCCTCAAACAGCTCCCTTCTCTGGAAACACCATATATTTT
TRBD1	TRBV9	.	TRBJ1-6	14	CASSVGQGNSPLHF	TGTGCCAGCAGCGTCGGACAGGGTAATTCACCCCTCCACTTT
.	TRBV29-1	.	TRBJ1-3	15	CSVEKETSAGNTIYF	TGCAGCGTTGAAAAAGAAACGAGCGCTGGAAACACCATATATTTT
TRBD1	TRBV19	.	TRBJ1-2	14	CASSMRTGDYGYTF	TGTGCCAGTAGTATGCGGACAGGGGACTATGGCTACACCTTC
.	TRBV30	.	TRBJ2-1	14	CAWSRGGTYNEQFF	TGTGCCTGGTCAAGGGGTGGCACCTACAATGAGCAGTTCTTC
.	TRBV4-1	.	TRBJ1-1	15	CASSQGALKDTEAFF	TGCGCCAGCAGCCAGGGGGCATTGAAGGACACTGAAGCTTTCTTT
.	TRBV14	.	TRBJ2-7	15	CASSSRGGKRGEQYF	TGTGCCAGCAGCAGCCGCGGAGGGAAGAGAGGAGAGCAGTACTTC
TRBD1	TRBV14	.	TRBJ2-7	20	CASSQESGPAPGQVIHEQYF	TGTGCCAGCAGCCAAGAGTCGGGCCCGGCACCGGGACAGGTTATCCACGAGCAGTACTTC
TRBD1	TRBV4-1	.	TRBJ1-5	17	CASSHRQGAGGNQPQHF	TGCGCCAGCAGCCACCGACAGGGGGCTGGAGGCAATCAGCCCCAGCATTTT
TRBD1	TRBV27	.	TRBJ1-6	14	CASGPQGTNSPLHF	TGTGCCAGCGGACCACAGGGGACTAATTCACCCCTCCACTTT
.	TRBV28	.	TRBJ1-1	16	CASSLVVGRAGTEAFF	TGTGCCAGCAGTTTAGTAGTGGGCAGGGCGGGGACTGAAGCTTTCTTT
TRBD2	TRBV10-1	.	TRBJ2-1	14	CASGLAGGYNEQFF	TGCGCCAGCGGTCTAGCGGGGGGCTACAATGAGCAGTTCTTC
TRBD1	TRBV30	.	TRBJ1-2	13	CAWSEDYRGDYTF	TGTGCCTGGAGTGAAGATTACAGGGGGGACTACACCTTC
.	TRBV7-2	.	TRBJ2-2	14	CASSSDRNTGELFF	TGTGCCAGCAGCTCCGACAGGAACACCGGGGAGCTGTTTTTT
TRBD1	TRBV4-1	.	TRBJ2-7	16	CASSQERTGIAYEQYF	TGCGCCAGCAGCCAAGAAAGGACAGGGATTGCCTACGAGCAGTACTTC
.	TRBV3-1/TRBV3-2	.	TRBJ1-3	20	CASSQEVFQVPPYSGNTIYF	TGTGCCAGCAGCCAAGAGGTGTTTCAGGTTCCGCCTTACTCTGGAAACACCATATATTTT
.	TRBV12-5	.	TRBJ1-1	16	CASGPSQGGNRTEAFF	TGTGCTAGTGGACCCTCGCAGGGAGGGAACCGGACTGAAGCTTTCTTT
.	TRBV27	.	TRBJ2-2	12	CASKSNTGELFF	TGTGCCAGCAAGAGCAACACCGGGGAGCTGTTTTTT
.	TRBV5-1	.	TRBJ1-2	16	CASSPMVAGSDYGYTF	TGCGCCAGCAGTCCTATGGTGGCAGGGTCGGACTATGGCTACACCTTC